The 7 T cell receptor beta chains below were found in one sample sequenced in a study of regulatory T cells in long-lasting Graves disease. Researchers made TCR beta libraries by using iRepertoire HTBI primers and running Arm-PCR on CDR3 regions. TCRdb re-derived calls from the multiplex PCR reads in MiXCR, one entry per CDR3 protein. The repertoire includes fewer than 400,000 distinct CDR3 sequences, about 19% of them detected once, and less than 30% sits in the top ten. Described time point: persistent/refractory GD, antithyroid drugs over 5 years with positive TRAb. RNA isolated from PBMCs was used to make the TCR library. The sequenced sample was peripheral blood mononuclear cells (PBMCs), obtained when the disease was refractory, from a patient treated with antithyroid drugs. These receptor sequences come from a female donor with Graves disease.

This clonotype was seen many times. The genes are TRBV11-2 and TRBJ2-7, with D perhaps matching TRBD1 (5 bases). The CDR3 length is 12 residues. V shed 4 bases and J shed 10 bases, with 14 bases lying between them. Germline V gene sequence: CDR1 SGHAT, CDR2 FQNNGV. CDR3 nucleotides: TGTGCCAGCAGCTCGCTCGACAGCTCCCAGTACTTC. Encoded protein: CASSSLDSSQYF.

This clonotype came up many times. The chain joins TRBV28 to TRBJ1-2; D unresolved. Germline assignment: CDR1 MDHEN and CDR2 SYDVKM. Trimming shortened V by 2 bases and J by 6 bases, and 7 bases separated the two germline ends. This CDR3 has 12 residues. The CDR3 DNA is TGTGCCAGCAGTTTAATCGGGGATGGCTACACCTTC. This translates into CASSLIGDGYTF.

In this sample, this clonotype turned up many times. This chain uses TRBV20-1 with TRBJ2-5; 7 bases map to TRBD2. The length of the CDR3 is 13 residues. V lost 7 bases, J lost 1 base, and 6 bases stayed unmatched. Germline-derived CDR1 and CDR2 are DFQATT and SNEGSKA (reference sequence). This CDR3 is CSVPGRAQETQYF. The CDR3 DNA reads as TGCAGTGTTCCAGGGAGGGCCCAAGAGACCCAGTACTTC.

This clonotype showed up many times. The DNA of the CDR3 is TGTGCCAGCAGCTGGGACAGAATAAGCTCTGGAAACACCATATATTTT. Translated: CASSWDRISSGNTIYF. The chain is built from TRBV11-2 and TRBJ1-3; 7 positions agree with TRBD1. V was pared by 4 bases and J by 0 bases, with 6 bases of the junction left unmatched. CDR1 and CDR2 from the germline V gene are SGHAT and FQNNGV. The CDR3 is 16 residues long.

This clonotype was observed a handful of times. The CDR3 nucleotides are TGCGCCAGCAGGCAGGGGGCGAATCAGCCCCAGCATTTT. This sequence encodes CASRQGANQPQHF. The chain couples TRBV5-1 to TRBJ1-5; 8 bases map to TRBD1. The trim removed 5 bases at V and 4 bases at J, leaving 2 bases unmatched. Per the germline V gene, CDR1 is SGHRS and CDR2 is YFSETQ. The CDR3 is 13 residues long.

This clonotype was recorded many times. The chain is built from TRBV9 and TRBJ2-7; possible D gene TRBD1, 5 bases. The CDR3 loop spans 13 amino acids. Trimming removed 0 bases from V and 7 bases from J, with 11 bases in between. CDR1 is SGDLS and CDR2 is YYNGEE in the germline V gene. CDR3 nucleotide sequence: TGTGCCAGCAGCGTAGTAGTCAAGGGGGAGCAGTACTTC. Encoded protein: CASSVVVKGEQYF.

This clonotype was seen more than once but under ten times. The chain joins TRBV7-8 to TRBJ1-1; D is possibly TRBD1 (6 bases). This CDR3 region has 15 residues. V was shortened by 5 bases and J by 1 base, with 14 bases between the two germline ends. In germline, CDR1 is SGHVS, CDR2 FQNEAQ. CDR3 protein: CASSTNRVGNTEAFF. The CDR3 DNA reads TGTGCCAGCAGCACCAACAGGGTTGGGAACACTGAAGCTTTCTTT.